This T cell receptor beta chain was obtained from a study of glioma-infiltrating T cells. Trimming stripped 3 bases from V and 8 bases from J, with 13 bases between. The germline V gene encodes CDR1 MDHEN and CDR2 SYDVKM. CDR3 size: 13 residues. To note about this clonotype: With a much larger clone just one base away, this may be a read error.

The iRepertoire nested amplicon-rescue multiplex PCR amplified TCR alpha and beta CDR3s from RNA. TCRdb recomputed calls from the multiplex PCR reads with MiXCR, one row per CDR3 protein. The sample has approximately 400,000 distinct CDR3 sequences; roughly two fifths are singletons. The V call is TRBV28, the J call TRBJ1-2; TRBD1 might be the D (5 bases). The TCR comes from a human donor with low-grade glioma or glioblastoma, undergoing nonglioma brain surgery, or in good health (not recorded which). Material for sequencing was glioma tissue, nonneoplastic brain tissue, or PBMCs (not recorded which). In DNA, the CDR3 is TGTGCCAGCAGTTTTCGGGGCATTCGCGGCTACACCTTC. The encoded protein is CASSFRGIRGYTF.